This TCR beta chain was identified in a study of blood T cell repertoires in COVID-19 (dated by TCRdb to between 2020 and 2021). For the study in its entirety: Samples from collaborators originated in the United States, Italy and Spain and spanned both the acute and convalescent phases of COVID-19. The prospective study material was composed of cDNA or gDNA derived from T cells, B-cell-depleted T cells, or PBMCs. Deeply sampled blood TCRbeta repertoires from subjects exposed to, actively infected with, or recovered from COVID-19 were included in the dataset. The repertoires were released in a freely available public database meant as a resource for research on the immune response to SARS-CoV-2. The samples were drawn from two sources: the first 160 participants of the ongoing ImmuneRACE study, and 950 to 1,500 subjects contributed by 6 global collaborators. Nearly every sample came with metadata listing a de-identified subject ID, COVID-19 status, age in years and sex. Where available, HLA class I and class II types were obtained from metadata supplied by the sample provider rather than from assay-based typing. Summary of the overall study and its limitations: Clinical and demographic metadata were provided uncurated, with the amount varying by source and participant.

Collaborating institutions collected whole blood in K2EDTA tubes following their own protocols. Collaborator samples were shipped for TCRbeta analysis as frozen whole blood, isolated PBMCs, or DNA extracted from either sample type. TCRbeta CDR3 regions were amplified from genomic DNA using the immunoSEQ Assay, a bias-controlled multiplex PCR. For the original study's pipeline: Nucleated cell counts per sample were estimated from amplification of reference gene primers within the assay. Sequence reads were collapsed and filtered to measure the absolute abundance of every unique TCRbeta CDR3 rearrangement. For each sample, productive Simpson clonality was calculated as the square root of Simpson's diversity index over productive rearrangements. TCRdb retrieved this table from immuneACCESS and kept in-frame rearrangements only. Not all clones are present; in checked studies, unresolved V genes account for under half, and no reason is known for the remainder. V, J and clone size are taken as reported in that table, and D and trimming were inferred from the DNA itself. Counted in this sample were 150,000 to 200,000 clones; roughly 90% of them appeared once. Of the sample, 0.53% falls within the top ten clones.

Comment on this clone: What antigen it recognizes has not been identified. No quality values exist for individual bases; no much larger clone is one base distant.

The CDR3 sequence holds 13 residues, the cysteine and phenylalanine included. Only CDR3 DNA remains: 39 bases, in frame from the first base. V is cut back by 1 base and J by 7 bases, with 3 bases in the junction unmatched. CDR1 and CDR2, looked up from the germline V gene (reference sequence), are SEHNR and FQNEAQ. The receptor was derived from a man aged 50 to 59 with acute or convalescent COVID-19. The sequenced sample consisted of peripheral blood. The V and J segments used are TRBV7-9 and TRBJ1-2; 7 central nucleotides agree with TRBD1. The base sequence is TGTGCCAGCAGCTTAGAGACAGGGTTTGGCTACACCTTC. Its protein product is CASSLETGFGYTF.